The 20 T cell receptor beta chains presented below share a single source sample, sequenced in a study of early T cells in non-severe SARS-CoV-2 infection. Each CDR3 protein is one row after TCRdb ran MiXCR on the 5' RACE reads. The sample has 50,000 to 65,000 distinct CDR3 sequences; 20% are singletons. The sequences come from whole blood, collected at baseline. The receptors here all came from an adult who was a healthcare worker with PCR-confirmed SARS-CoV-2 infection or an uninfected control (not recorded which).

The V and J genes are TRBV7-6 and TRBJ2-7; D uncertain. The length of the CDR3 is 14 residues. CDR1 is SGHVS, CDR2 FNYEAQ, per germline. Trimming removed 5 bases from V and 3 bases from J, with 14 bases in between. CDR3 sequence: CASSHDPGRYEQYF. For the CDR3, the DNA is TGTGCCAGCAGCCATGACCCCGGGCGCTACGAGCAGTACTTC. Together with reference TRBV7-6 and TRBJ2-7, the CDR3 gives the full variable domain: GAGVSQSPRYKVTKRGQDVALRCDPISGHVSLYWYRQALGQGPEFLTYFNYEAQQDKSGLPNDRFSAERPEGSISTLTIQRTEQRDSAMYRCASSHDPGRYEQYFGPGTRLTVT.

This chain joins TRBV20-1 and TRBJ1-5; 7 bases are a match to TRBD1. Germline CDR1 is DFQATT and CDR2 is SNEGSKA (reference sequence). The V gene end was trimmed by 5 bases and the J gene end by 1 base; junction bases not matched to a gene: 5. The CDR3 extends over 14 amino acids. The CDR3 loop is CSARQGESNQPQHF. The CDR3 bases are TGCAGTGCTCGACAGGGCGAGAGCAATCAGCCCCAGCATTTT.

With respect to this clonotype: A read error may be the cause here, since a much bigger clone is one base away. The chain carries TRBV2 and TRBJ1-2; no clear D gene. Trimming removed 3 bases from V and 4 bases from J, with 15 bases in between. This CDR3 region has 15 residues. Germline V gene lookup returns CDR1 SNHLY and CDR2 FYNNEI. The CDR3 sequence: CASSDPLQRAYGYTF. CDR3 coding DNA: TGTGCCAGCAGTGATCCCTTACAGAGGGCCTATGGCTACACCTTC. Full variable domain (missing parts from reference TRBV2 and TRBJ1-2): EPEVTQTPSHQVTQMGQEVILRCVPISNHLYFYWYRQILGQKVEFLVSFYNNEISEKSEIFDDQFSVERPDGSNFTLKIRSTKLEDSAMYFCASSDPLQRAYGYTFGSGTRLTVV.

The rearrangement uses TRBV18 and TRBJ1-1, with D tentatively TRBD1 (6 bases). This CDR3 is built from 15 residues. Between the trimmed V and J ends, which lost 6 bases and 11 bases, there was a span of 25 bases. Germline loops: CDR1 KGHSH, CDR2 LQKENI. The DNA for the CDR3 is TGTGCCAGCTCCCTGTCCCGGACAGCGGGCGGGATGGCTTTCTTT. It yields the protein CASSLSRTAGGMAFF.

The chain uses TRBV20-1 and TRBJ2-2; D unclear. Between the trimmed V and J ends, which lost 4 bases and 3 bases, there was a span of 6 bases. Germline CDR1 reads DFQATT; CDR2 reads SNEGSKA (reference sequence). The CDR3 consists of 12 residues. CDR3 loop: CSATVDTGELFF. In nucleotides, the CDR3 is TGCAGTGCTACGGTCGACACCGGGGAGCTGTTTTTT.

In this sample, this clonotype turned up once. The chain links TRBV7-3 to TRBJ1-1, with D possibly matching TRBD1 (5 bases). Germline CDR1 reads SGHTA; CDR2 reads FQGTGA. The V end lost 1 base, the J end lost 3 bases, and 9 bases lay between the germline ends. This CDR3 is 14 amino acids long. The CDR3 nucleotides read TGTGCCAGCAGCTTAAGCAGGGACGACACTGAAGCTTTCTTT. Protein: CASSLSRDDTEAFF.

The V call is TRBV27, the J call TRBJ2-7; D possibly uses TRBD1 or TRBD2 (6 bases each). This CDR3 region has 14 residues. Germline V gene data show CDR1 as MNHEY and CDR2 as SMNVEV (reference sequence). Trimming removed 6 bases from V and 5 bases from J, with 17 bases in between. The DNA for the CDR3 is TGTGCCAGCAGAAAACAGGGACTTTCTGACGAGCAGTACTTC. This encodes CASRKQGLSDEQYF.

A few counts support this clonotype. The V and J genes are TRBV9 and TRBJ1-4; unclear D gene. Trimming stripped 3 bases from V and 8 bases from J, with 17 bases between. Germline loops: CDR1 SGDLS, CDR2 YYNGEE. The CDR3 consists of 15 residues. The CDR3 nucleotides are TGTGCCAGCAGCGCCACTGACTCCCTGGCCGAAAAACTGTTTTTT. It yields the protein CASSATDSLAEKLFF.

Ten or more counts support this clonotype. The V gene is TRBV7-9, the J gene TRBJ1-2; D is ambiguous. V lost 5 bases to trimming and J lost 7 bases, with 14 bases between them. CDR1 is SEHNR and CDR2 is FQNEAQ in the germline V gene (reference sequence). This CDR3 is 13 amino acids long. The CDR3 bases are TGTGCCAGCAGCCCGAATGGGGTAGCTGGCTACACCTTC. It codes for CASSPNGVAGYTF.

This sequence joins TRBV7-3 and TRBJ2-1; a weak D match, TRBD1 (5 bases). This CDR3 has 17 amino acids. The V and J ends lost 4 bases and 0 bases respectively, with 16 bases between them. Per the germline V gene, CDR1 is SGHTA and CDR2 is FQGTGA. The CDR3 spells CASSSLGRGFSYNEQFF. The DNA of the CDR3 is TGTGCCAGCAGCTCTCTCGGTAGGGGATTCTCCTACAATGAGCAGTTCTTC.

In DNA form, the CDR3 reads TGTGCCAGCAGCCTCATGGGGGGCTACTCTGGAAACACCATATATTTT. This codes for CASSLMGGYSGNTIYF. The V and J genes are TRBV14 and TRBJ1-3; perhaps TRBD1 as D (6 bases). There are 16 residues in the CDR3. Germline CDR1 SGHDN, CDR2 FVKESK. V was trimmed by 4 bases and J by 0 bases, leaving 13 bases between them. Using reference TRBV14 and TRBJ1-3 for the parts outside the CDR3, the full variable domain is EAGVTQFPSHSVIEKGQTVTLRCDPISGHDNLYWYRRVMGKEIKFLLHFVKESKQDESGMPNNRFLAERTGGTYSTLKVQPAELEDSGVYFCASSLMGGYSGNTIYFGEGSWLTVV.

The chain couples TRBV20-1 to TRBJ2-3; TRBD2 might be the D (6 bases). The CDR3 is 15 residues long. Germline loops: CDR1 DFQATT, CDR2 SNEGSKA (reference sequence). The ends were cut back, 7 bases at V and 0 bases at J, with 17 bases in the middle. The CDR3 reads CSVPDPEGSTDTQYF. DNA for the CDR3: TGCAGTGTCCCTGATCCGGAGGGGAGCACAGATACGCAGTATTTT.

The table lists this clonotype with a few counts. V and J are TRBV5-1 and TRBJ2-7; D unclear. This CDR3 has 12 amino acids. Trimming removed 4 bases at V and 4 bases at J, with 9 bases between. CDR1 is SGHRS and CDR2 is YFSETQ in the germline V gene. The CDR3 DNA follows: TGCGCCAGCAGCGCAGACGGATACGAGCAGTACTTC. It yields the protein CASSADGYEQYF.

The chain is built from TRBV10-3 and TRBJ2-3; 9 bases agree with TRBD2. The CDR3 runs 15 residues. CDR1 is ENHRY, CDR2 SYGVKD, per germline. Trimming took 6 bases from V and 0 from J; bases not matched to a gene: 4. DNA for the CDR3: TGTGCCATCAGCCGCGGGGGGGCAAGCACAGATACGCAGTATTTT. Its protein product is CAISRGGASTDTQYF.

This clonotype was counted a few times. The rearrangement uses TRBV9 and TRBJ2-3; a weak D match, TRBD2 (5 bases). CDR1 and CDR2 from the germline V gene are SGDLS and YYNGEE. The CDR3 has 15 amino acids. V dropped 0 bases and J dropped 2 bases, with 10 bases sitting between them. The CDR3 DNA reads as TGTGCCAGCAGCGTAGATCAGCGGACCACAGATACGCAGTATTTT. Its translation: CASSVDQRTTDTQYF.

This clonotype occurred a few times. The V call is TRBV7-6, the J call TRBJ2-1; 12 bases match TRBD2. Losses at the gene ends were 4 bases for V and 5 bases for J; bases not matched to a gene: 6. Per germline, CDR1 SGHVS and CDR2 FNYEAQ. The CDR3 length is 16 residues. The CDR3 nucleotides are TGTGCCAGCAGCTCCTATCGGACTAGCGGGGACAATGAGCAGTTCTTC. Its translation is CASSSYRTSGDNEQFF.

This clonotype occurred once. V is TRBV15 and J is TRBJ2-7, with 9 bases fitting TRBD1. J gave up 3 bases and V 0 bases, and 9 bases lay outside the gene matches. In germline, CDR1 is LNHNV, CDR2 YYDKDF (reference sequence). This CDR3 region has 17 residues. The CDR3 region has the DNA TGTGCCACCAGCAGAGATCTGAGCCGGGACAGGGTCTACGAGCAGTACTTC. Translation: CATSRDLSRDRVYEQYF.

This clonotype was counted ten times or more. The chain couples TRBV12-3 or TRBV12-4 to TRBJ1-3, with D possibly being TRBD1 (5 bases). V lost 3 bases, J lost 6 bases, and 12 bases lay in between. The CDR3 has 14 residues. CDR3 sequence reads: CASSFRQGENTIYF. The CDR3 DNA is TGTGCCAGCAGTTTCCGCCAGGGAGAAAACACCATATATTTT.

V usage is TRBV6-5 and J usage is TRBJ1-2, with D possibly matching TRBD1 (5 bases). The germline CDR1 and CDR2 sequences are MNHEY and SVGAGI. CDR3 length: 13 residues. V was clipped by 6 bases and J by 3 bases, with 11 bases between them. The CDR3 loop reads CASSYMGDYGYTF. The CDR3 nucleotides read TGTGCCAGCAGCTACATGGGGGACTATGGCTACACCTTC.

This rearrangement joins TRBV20-1 to TRBJ2-3, with TRBD2 identical over 11 bases. The CDR3 has 18 amino acids. Germline assignment: CDR1 DFQATT and CDR2 SNEGSKA (reference sequence). Trimming cost V 4 bases and J 1 base; bases outside gene matches: 13. Here the CDR3 DNA reads TGCAGTGCTATACCGGGACTAGCGGCGTATGGAGGCACAGATACGCAGTATTTT. It specifies CSAIPGLAAYGGTDTQYF.